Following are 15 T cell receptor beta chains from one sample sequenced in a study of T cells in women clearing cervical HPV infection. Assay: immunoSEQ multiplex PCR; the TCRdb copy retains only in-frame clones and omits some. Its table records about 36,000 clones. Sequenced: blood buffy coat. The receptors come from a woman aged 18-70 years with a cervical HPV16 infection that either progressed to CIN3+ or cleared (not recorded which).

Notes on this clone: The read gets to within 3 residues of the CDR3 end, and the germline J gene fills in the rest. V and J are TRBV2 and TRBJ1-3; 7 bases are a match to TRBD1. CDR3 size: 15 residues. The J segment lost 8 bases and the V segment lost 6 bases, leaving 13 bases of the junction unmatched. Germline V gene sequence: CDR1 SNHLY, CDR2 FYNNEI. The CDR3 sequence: CASRRDSSRADTIYF. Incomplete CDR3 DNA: TGTGCCAGCAGAAGGGACAGCTCTCGAGCGGACACC.

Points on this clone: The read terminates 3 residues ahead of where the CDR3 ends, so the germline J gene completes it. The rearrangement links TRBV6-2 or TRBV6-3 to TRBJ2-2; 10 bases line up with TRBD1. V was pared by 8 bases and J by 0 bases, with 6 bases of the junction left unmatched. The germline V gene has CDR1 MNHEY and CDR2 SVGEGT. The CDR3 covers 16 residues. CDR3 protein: CASSEDRGPNTGELFF. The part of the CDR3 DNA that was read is TGTGCCAGCTCCGAAGACAGGGGGCCGAACACCGGGGAG.

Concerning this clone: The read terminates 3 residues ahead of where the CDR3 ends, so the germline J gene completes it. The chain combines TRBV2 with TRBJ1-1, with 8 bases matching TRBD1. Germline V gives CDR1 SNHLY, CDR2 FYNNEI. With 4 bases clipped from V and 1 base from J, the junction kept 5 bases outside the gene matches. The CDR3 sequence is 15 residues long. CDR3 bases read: TGTGCCAGCAGTGCCGACAGGGGTGCGAACACTGAA. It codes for CASSADRGANTE. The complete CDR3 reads CASSADRGANTEAFF.

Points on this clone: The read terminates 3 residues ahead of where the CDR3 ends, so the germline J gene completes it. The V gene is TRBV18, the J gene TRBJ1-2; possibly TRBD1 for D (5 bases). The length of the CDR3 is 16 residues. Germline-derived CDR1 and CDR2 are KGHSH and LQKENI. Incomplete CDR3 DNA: TGTGCCAGCTCTCGAGGACTAGCGGGGGGTGACAATGAC. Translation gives CASSRGLAGGDND. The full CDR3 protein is CASSRGLAGGDNDYTF.

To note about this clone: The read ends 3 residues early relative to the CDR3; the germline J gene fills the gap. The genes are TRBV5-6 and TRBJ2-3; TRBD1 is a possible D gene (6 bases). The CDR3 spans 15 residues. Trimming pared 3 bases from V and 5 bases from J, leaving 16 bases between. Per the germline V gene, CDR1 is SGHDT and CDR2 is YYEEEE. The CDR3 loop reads CASSYWGLILDTQYF. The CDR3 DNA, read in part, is TGTGCCAGCAGCTACTGGGGGCTGATTTTAGATACG. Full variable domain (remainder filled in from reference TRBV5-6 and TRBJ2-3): DAGVTQSPTHLIKTRGQQVTLRCSPKSGHDTVSWYQQALGQGPQFIFQYYEEEERQRGNFPDRFSGHQFPNYSSELNVNALLLGDSALYLCASSYWGLILDTQYFGPGTRLTVL.

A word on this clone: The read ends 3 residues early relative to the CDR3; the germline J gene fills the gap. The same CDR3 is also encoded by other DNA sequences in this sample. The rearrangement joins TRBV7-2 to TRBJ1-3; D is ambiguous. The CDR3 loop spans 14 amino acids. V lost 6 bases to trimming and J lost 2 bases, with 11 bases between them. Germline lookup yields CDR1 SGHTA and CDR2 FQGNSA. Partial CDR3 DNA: TGTGCCAGCAGTCACCCTCAGGCTGGAAACACC. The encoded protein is CASSHPQAGNT. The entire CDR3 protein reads CASSHPQAGNTIYF. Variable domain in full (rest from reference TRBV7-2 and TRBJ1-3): GAGVSQSPSNKVTEKGKDVELRCDPISGHTALYWYRQSLGQGLEFLIYFQGNSAPDKSGLPSDRFSAERTGGSVSTLTIQRTQQEDSAVYLCASSHPQAGNTIYFGEGSWLTVV.

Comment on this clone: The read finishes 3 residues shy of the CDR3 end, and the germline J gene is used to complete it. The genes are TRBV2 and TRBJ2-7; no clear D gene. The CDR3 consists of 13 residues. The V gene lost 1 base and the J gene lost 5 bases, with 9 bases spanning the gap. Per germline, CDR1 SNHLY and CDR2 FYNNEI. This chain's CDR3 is CASSEEWLHEQYF. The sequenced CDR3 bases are TGTGCCAGCAGTGAAGAGTGGCTGCACGAG.

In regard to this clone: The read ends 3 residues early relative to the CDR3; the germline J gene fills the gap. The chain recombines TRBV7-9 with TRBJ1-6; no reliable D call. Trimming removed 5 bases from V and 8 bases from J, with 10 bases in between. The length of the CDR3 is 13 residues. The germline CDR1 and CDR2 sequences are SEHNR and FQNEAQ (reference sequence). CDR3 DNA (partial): TGTGCCAGCAGCCCCCCCATTGATTCACCC. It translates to CASSPPIDSP. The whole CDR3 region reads CASSPPIDSPLHF.

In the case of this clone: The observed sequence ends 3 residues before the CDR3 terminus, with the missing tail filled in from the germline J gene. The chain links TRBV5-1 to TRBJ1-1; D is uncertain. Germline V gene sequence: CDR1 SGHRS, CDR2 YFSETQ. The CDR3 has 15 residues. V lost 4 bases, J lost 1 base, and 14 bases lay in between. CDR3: CASSRQTSGNTEAFF. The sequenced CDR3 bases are TGCGCCAGCAGCCGGCAGACCAGCGGGAACACTGAA.

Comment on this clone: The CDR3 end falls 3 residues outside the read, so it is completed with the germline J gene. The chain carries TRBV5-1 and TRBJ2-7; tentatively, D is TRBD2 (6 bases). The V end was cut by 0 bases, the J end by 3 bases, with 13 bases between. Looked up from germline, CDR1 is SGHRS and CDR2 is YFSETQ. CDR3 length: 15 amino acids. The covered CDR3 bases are TGCGCCAGCAGCTTGGGCGGGGTCGGCGTCTACGAG. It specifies CASSLGGVGVYE. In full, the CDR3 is CASSLGGVGVYEQYF.

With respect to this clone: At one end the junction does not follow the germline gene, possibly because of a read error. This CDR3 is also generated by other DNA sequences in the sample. The CDR3 protein is CASSLRQERYSGNTIYF. The sequenced part of the CDR3 DNA is TGTGCCAGTAGTCTTCGACAGGAACGATACTCTGGAAACACT. The V gene is TRBV19, the J gene TRBJ1-3; D possibly corresponds to TRBD1 (6 bases). The read ends 3 residues early relative to the CDR3; the germline J gene fills the gap. The V gene's germline CDR1 is LNHDA and CDR2 SQIVND (reference sequence). This CDR3 spans 17 amino acids.

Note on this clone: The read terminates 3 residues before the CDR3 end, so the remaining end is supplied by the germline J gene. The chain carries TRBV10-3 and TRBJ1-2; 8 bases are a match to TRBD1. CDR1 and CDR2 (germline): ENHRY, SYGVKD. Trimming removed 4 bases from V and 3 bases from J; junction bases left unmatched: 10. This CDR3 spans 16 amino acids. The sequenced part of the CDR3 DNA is TGTGCCATCAGTGGTGCTCCGGACAGGGTAGACTATGGC. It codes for CAISGAPDRVDYG. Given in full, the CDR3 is CAISGAPDRVDYGYTF.

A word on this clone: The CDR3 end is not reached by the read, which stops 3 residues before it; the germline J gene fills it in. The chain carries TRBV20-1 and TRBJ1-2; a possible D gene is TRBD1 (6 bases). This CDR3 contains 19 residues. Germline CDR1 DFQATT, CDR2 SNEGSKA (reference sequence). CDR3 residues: CSARRGGLGGLAGYNDYTF. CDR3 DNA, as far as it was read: TGCAGTGCTAGAAGGGGGGGCCTAGGGGGACTAGCGGGATACAATGAC.

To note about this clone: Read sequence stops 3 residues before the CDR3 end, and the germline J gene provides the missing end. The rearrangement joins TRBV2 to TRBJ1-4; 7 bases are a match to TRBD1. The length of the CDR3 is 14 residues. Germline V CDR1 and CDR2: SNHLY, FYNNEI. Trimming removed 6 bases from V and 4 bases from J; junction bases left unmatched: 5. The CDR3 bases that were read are TGTGCCAGCAGCCGGGGACAGAATAATGAAAAA. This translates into CASSRGQNNEK. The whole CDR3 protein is CASSRGQNNEKLFF.

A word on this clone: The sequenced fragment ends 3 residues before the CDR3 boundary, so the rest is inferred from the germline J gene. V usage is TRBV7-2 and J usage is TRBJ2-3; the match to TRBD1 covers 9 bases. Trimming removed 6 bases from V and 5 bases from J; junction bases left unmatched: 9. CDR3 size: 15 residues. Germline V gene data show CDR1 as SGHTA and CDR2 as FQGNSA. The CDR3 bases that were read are TGTGCCAGCAGTTCGGGACAGGGCCAGCAAGATACG. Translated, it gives CASSSGQGQQDT. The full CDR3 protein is CASSSGQGQQDTQYF.